This T cell receptor (beta chain) was observed in a study of OX40 agonist ivuxolimab in advanced cancers. Study as a whole: Ivuxolimab, an antibody that agonizes OX40 (CD134), was administered to the patients. Among those treated, three patients had partial responses, one with hepatocellular carcinoma and two with cutaneous melanoma.

The assay was immunoSEQ multiplex PCR, and TCRdb's table has in-frame clones only and misses some. This table holds 25,000 or so clones, approximately 88% found once. This clone showed up just once. The CDR3 runs to 15 residues. The germline gives CDR1 SGHRS, CDR2 YFSETQ. The ends were cut back, 1 base at V and 0 bases at J, with 7 bases in the middle. Sequenced here: CD4+ or CD8+ T cells sorted from blood, sampled in a trial of the OX40 agonist ivuxolimab. This clonotype was sampled from an adult with an advanced solid tumor such as melanoma, head and neck, liver or kidney cancer. The rearrangement joins TRBV5-1 to TRBJ1-4; D is unclear. This chain's CDR3 is CASSLSVTTNEKLFF. The CDR3 DNA follows: TGCGCCAGCAGCTTGTCGGTTACAACTAATGAAAAACTGTTTTTT.